This entry describes one T cell receptor beta chain. After removal of 0 bases from V and 4 bases from J, the junction contained 2 bases not matched to a gene. There are 14 residues in the CDR3. Germline values: CDR1 SGHAT, CDR2 FQNNGV. This record comes from a study of shared clonotypes between healthy human individuals. Repertoires were generated with immunoSEQ multiplex PCR, while TCRdb's copy carries only in-frame clones and drops some. Here the sample spans a few million clones, more than 80% being singletons. This receptor was identified in a man between 18 and 29 years old in good health. Some clones in this sample may be carry-over from other donors' samples. The V gene is TRBV11-2, the J gene TRBJ2-5, with 7 bases matching TRBD1. The sequencing sample was made of naive CD4+ T cells from PBMCs. Subset denoted: CD45RA+ positively selected. CDR3 nucleotide sequence: TGTGCCAGCAGCTTAGACACAGGGGTAGAGACCCAGTACTTC. This translates into CASSLDTGVETQYF.